The rows below give T cell receptor beta chains drawn from one sample of a study of T-cell memory formation after mild COVID-19. TCRdb fed the 5' RACE reads into MiXCR, producing one record per CDR3 protein. Here the sample spans 110,000 or so distinct CDR3 sequences, about 24% being singletons. The sample comprised PBMCs or a T cell subset sorted from them (not recorded which). Every receptor here comes from a man between 18 and 29 years old who had mild COVID-19 (a few samples of this study predate the infection). Cell type and time point are not known. The CDR3 runs from the conserved cysteine through the conserved F or W. Fields, in order: J gene, V gene, CDR3 protein.

j_call: TRBJ2-5
v_call: TRBV7-9
cdr3_aa: CASRTSGKETQYF

j_call: TRBJ2-6
v_call: TRBV7-9
cdr3_aa: CASSLVSGANVLTF

j_call: TRBJ2-2
v_call: TRBV9
cdr3_aa: CASSALSGENTGELFF

j_call: TRBJ2-6
v_call: TRBV20-1
cdr3_aa: CSARDRRQALSGANVLTF

j_call: TRBJ2-5
v_call: TRBV12-3/TRBV12-4
cdr3_aa: CASSGTSGGGETQYF

j_call: TRBJ2-3
v_call: TRBV4-2
cdr3_aa: CASSQEDSSGGTDTQYF

j_call: TRBJ1-2
v_call: TRBV4-1
cdr3_aa: CASSQVQLGEGYTF

j_call: TRBJ2-5
v_call: TRBV7-9
cdr3_aa: CASSQWAETQYF

j_call: TRBJ2-5
v_call: TRBV7-2
cdr3_aa: CASSLESGEETQYF

j_call: TRBJ2-5
v_call: TRBV7-9
cdr3_aa: CASSRDSETQYF

j_call: TRBJ2-7
v_call: TRBV27
cdr3_aa: CASSLSTSGANYEQYF

j_call: TRBJ2-3
v_call: TRBV29-1
cdr3_aa: CSVEGLGTDTQYF

j_call: TRBJ2-7
v_call: TRBV7-2
cdr3_aa: CASSFYRTYEQYF

j_call: TRBJ2-5
v_call: TRBV10-3
cdr3_aa: CAISDDSQETQYF

j_call: TRBJ1-2
v_call: TRBV7-6
cdr3_aa: CASKPGTSNYGYTF

j_call: TRBJ2-1
v_call: TRBV6-2/TRBV6-3
cdr3_aa: CASSYPGTEQFF

j_call: TRBJ2-3
v_call: TRBV7-9
cdr3_aa: CASSLLSGGEDTQYF

j_call: TRBJ2-5
v_call: TRBV7-9
cdr3_aa: CASSLVGYQETQYF

j_call: TRBJ2-3
v_call: TRBV12-3/TRBV12-4
cdr3_aa: CASSSCFGPGEADTQYF

j_call: TRBJ2-6
v_call: TRBV7-9
cdr3_aa: CASSFNSGANVLTF

j_call: TRBJ2-7
v_call: TRBV12-3/TRBV12-4
cdr3_aa: CASSPPTGAHEQYF

j_call: TRBJ2-5
v_call: TRBV30
cdr3_aa: CAWTGPSRTQYF

j_call: TRBJ2-1
v_call: TRBV4-3
cdr3_aa: CASSRLRDLQNNEQFF

j_call: TRBJ2-5
v_call: TRBV6-6
cdr3_aa: CASSYSESRQGETQYF

j_call: TRBJ2-1
v_call: TRBV15
cdr3_aa: CATSRAGNEQFF

j_call: TRBJ2-5
v_call: TRBV4-1
cdr3_aa: CASSPGQGVETQYF

j_call: TRBJ1-6
v_call: TRBV7-8
cdr3_aa: CASSSPSGVSSPLHF

j_call: TRBJ1-5
v_call: TRBV19
cdr3_aa: CASSTDRGSNQPQHF

j_call: TRBJ2-3
v_call: TRBV29-1
cdr3_aa: CSVTNHDRSTDTQYF

j_call: TRBJ1-3
v_call: TRBV11-2
cdr3_aa: CASSSPSGAGGNTIYF

j_call: TRBJ2-7
v_call: TRBV12-5
cdr3_aa: CASGPGTGVIEQYF

j_call: TRBJ1-3
v_call: TRBV20-1
cdr3_aa: CSARGIDSGNTIYF

j_call: TRBJ1-2
v_call: TRBV4-3
cdr3_aa: CASSARGIGGYYGYTF

j_call: TRBJ1-1
v_call: TRBV11-2
cdr3_aa: CASRGRPNTEAFF

j_call: TRBJ1-2
v_call: TRBV5-1
cdr3_aa: CASSLVRDYGYTF

j_call: TRBJ1-1
v_call: TRBV29-1
cdr3_aa: CSVLGRETEAFF